Listed here are 31 T cell receptor beta chains from one sample, sequenced in a study of T cell responses to AZD1222 COVID-19 vaccine. Only in-frame clones appear in the TCRdb table, and some are missing; sequencing was by immunoSEQ multiplex PCR. The sample lists roughly 160,000 clones, about 90% occurring once. The material sequenced was peripheral blood, taken on day 0 of AZD1222 vaccination. Receptors were obtained from an adult in good health.

The genes are TRBV30 and TRBJ1-4; no definite D call. CDR3 size: 13 residues. The germline V gene has CDR1 GTSNPN and CDR2 SVGIG (reference sequence). Deletions cut 0 bases from V and 8 bases from J, with 10 bases between. For the CDR3, the DNA is TGTGCCTGGAGTGTGGATATACTGGAAAAACTGTTTTTT. Protein product: CAWSVDILEKLFF.

Here the CDR3 reads CASSLVLHDTEAFF. CDR3 nucleotides: TGTGCCAGCTCGCTAGTCCTGCATGACACTGAAGCTTTCTTT. This chain links TRBV18 with TRBJ1-1; unclear D gene. The V gene lost 6 bases and the J gene lost 3 bases, with 14 bases spanning the gap. This CDR3 is built from 14 residues. Per the germline V gene, CDR1 is KGHSH and CDR2 is LQKENI. The variable domain in full, with the rest retrieved from reference TRBV18 and TRBJ1-1, is NAGVMQNPRHLVRRRGQEARLRCSPMKGHSHVYWYRQLPEEGLKFMVYLQKENIIDESGMPKERFSAEFPKEGPSILRIQQVVRGDSAAYFCASSLVLHDTEAFFGQGTRLTVV.

CDR3 in DNA: TGTGCCAGCTCACCAGGGGGGGGAGGCTCCTACAATGAGCAGTTCTTC. It codes for CASSPGGGGSYNEQFF. The gene calls are TRBV18 and TRBJ2-1, with 7 bases matching TRBD2. V shed 2 bases, J shed 0 bases, and the junction held 4 bases outside the gene matches. Germline V lookup: CDR1 KGHSH, CDR2 LQKENI. This CDR3 has 16 residues.

The chain carries TRBV3-1 (or the pseudogene TRBV3-2) and TRBJ1-2; tentative D call: TRBD1 (5 bases). CDR1 and CDR2 from the germline V gene are LGHDT and YNNKEL (reference sequence). The CDR3 length is 16 residues. Trimming pared 4 bases from V and 5 bases from J, leaving 20 bases between. The CDR3 sequence is CASSPTVGGVSYGYTF. For the CDR3, the DNA is TGTGCCAGCAGCCCGACAGTCGGGGGTGTCAGTTATGGCTACACCTTC.

The rearrangement links TRBV24-1 to TRBJ2-2; D is unclear. The V end lost 0 bases, the J end lost 2 bases, and 3 bases lay between the germline ends. The CDR3 spans 14 residues. Germline lookup yields CDR1 KGHDR and CDR2 SFDVKD. Written as DNA, the CDR3 is TGTGCCACCAGTGATTTGGCTAACACCGGGGAGCTGTTTTTT. This sequence encodes CATSDLANTGELFF.

This chain's CDR3 is CASSYDNGLNTEAFF. In DNA form, the CDR3 reads TGTGCCAGCAGTTACGACAATGGGTTGAACACTGAAGCTTTCTTT. The gene calls are TRBV6-5 and TRBJ1-1; D unresolved. The germline V gene encodes CDR1 MNHEY and CDR2 SVGAGI. The V end lost 2 bases, the J end lost 0 bases, and 10 bases lay between the germline ends. The CDR3 extends over 15 amino acids.

The chain's CDR3 is CASSDGGDTEAFF. CDR3 coding DNA: TGTGCCAGCAGCGATGGGGGGGACACTGAAGCTTTCTTT. The J gene is TRBJ1-1, the V gene TRBV9, with a weak D call TRBD1 (5 bases). Trimming took off 3 bases at V and 3 bases at J, with 9 bases between the two ends. The CDR3 sequence is 13 residues long. The V gene's germline CDR1 is SGDLS and CDR2 YYNGEE.

The J gene is TRBJ2-7, the V gene TRBV28; D ambiguous. Germline V lookup: CDR1 MDHEN, CDR2 SYDVKM. This CDR3 has 15 amino acids. V was pared by 6 bases and J by 3 bases, with 18 bases between. The CDR3 nucleotides are TGTGCCAGCAGCTTTACTCCTCGGCAATACTACGAGCAGTACTTC. This translates into CASSFTPRQYYEQYF.

The chain is built from TRBV7-2 and TRBJ1-4, with D possibly TRBD1 on 5 matching bases. There are 19 residues in the CDR3. Germline CDR1 reads SGHTA; CDR2 reads FQGNSA. The germline V and J ends were trimmed by 0 bases and 2 bases, with 19 bases remaining between them. The CDR3, as DNA: TGTGCCAGCAGCTTAGCTATACTCCAGGGTATTGGGACTAATGAAAAACTGTTTTTT. Protein: CASSLAILQGIGTNEKLFF.

The chain recombines TRBV4-3 with TRBJ1-1; 7 bases map to TRBD1. From germline, CDR1 is LGHNA and CDR2 YSLEER. This CDR3 comprises 17 residues. V shed 0 bases, J shed 7 bases, and the junction held 14 bases outside the gene matches. As DNA, the CDR3 is TGCGCCAGCAGCCAAGATGATCAGGGGGTTTATGATCGTGAAGCTTTCTTT. It encodes CASSQDDQGVYDREAFF.

This clone showed up just a few times. The chain has TRBV5-4 and TRBJ1-6, with D tentatively TRBD1 (5 bases). CDR3 length equals 14 residues. The V and J ends lost 2 bases and 9 bases respectively, with 12 bases between them. The V gene's germline CDR1 is SGHNT and CDR2 YYREEE (reference sequence). DNA of the CDR3: TGTGCCAGCAGCTTTGGGGGTCTGAGTTCACCCCTCCACTTT. Translating it yields CASSFGGLSSPLHF.

This chain links TRBV12-3 or TRBV12-4 with TRBJ1-1; D gene uncertain. Trimming removed 7 bases at V and 1 base at J, with 10 bases between. This CDR3 spans 13 amino acids. In DNA, the CDR3 is TGTGCCAGCAACGTCCCGGGGAACACTGAAGCTTTCTTT. As protein: CASNVPGNTEAFF.

V gene TRBV7-9 combines with J gene TRBJ2-3, with D perhaps given as TRBD1 or TRBD2 (5 bases each). CDR1 and CDR2 (germline): SEHNR, FQNEAQ (reference sequence). The length of the CDR3 is 15 residues. V was pared by 5 bases and J by 2 bases, with 14 bases between. CDR3 coding DNA: TGTGCCAGCAGCGATACCGGGGCCGCCACAGATACGCAGTATTTT. Its translation is CASSDTGAATDTQYF. Together with reference TRBV7-9 and TRBJ2-3, the CDR3 gives the full variable domain: DTGVSQNPRHKITKRGQNVTFRCDPISEHNRLYWYRQTLGQGPEFLTYFQNEAQLEKSRLLSDRFSAERPKGSFSTLEIQRTEQGDSAMYLCASSDTGAATDTQYFGPGTRLTVL.

The V and J genes are TRBV29-1 and TRBJ1-1; D not certain. The V end was cut by 1 base, the J end by 0 bases, with 6 bases between. The CDR3 length is 13 residues. The germline V gene has CDR1 SQVTM and CDR2 ANQGSEA. This CDR3 reads CSVEGVMNTEAFF. CDR3 DNA sequence: TGCAGCGTTGAAGGGGTTATGAACACTGAAGCTTTCTTT.

The J gene is TRBJ1-5, the V gene TRBV5-6; D is unresolved. The CDR3 consists of 15 residues. The V gene lost 1 base and the J gene lost 3 bases, with 11 bases spanning the gap. From germline, CDR1 is SGHDT and CDR2 YYEEEE. CDR3 bases: TGTGCCAGCAGCTTGTACAGTCAGAACAATCAGCCCCAGCATTTT. Protein product: CASSLYSQNNQPQHF.

The J gene is TRBJ2-3, the V gene TRBV6-5; D not certain. V was trimmed by 0 bases and J by 4 bases, leaving 11 bases between them. This CDR3 spans 15 amino acids. Germline V gives CDR1 MNHEY, CDR2 SVGAGI. CDR3 protein: CASSYSSYRADTQYF. Here the CDR3 DNA reads TGTGCCAGCAGTTACTCGAGTTATCGAGCAGATACGCAGTATTTT.

The chain is built from TRBV11-2 and TRBJ2-7, with 8 positions matching TRBD2. The germline V gene has CDR1 SGHAT and CDR2 FQNNGV. The length of the CDR3 is 16 residues. Germline trimming cut 5 bases from V and 2 bases from J; bases unmatched to any gene: 11. This chain's CDR3 is CASSLNEAGATYEQYF. Here the CDR3 DNA reads TGTGCCAGCAGCCTCAACGAAGCGGGAGCCACCTACGAGCAGTACTTC.

The chain has TRBV9 and TRBJ2-7; no reliable D call. The germline V gene has CDR1 SGDLS and CDR2 YYNGEE. The V end was cut by 1 base, the J end by 3 bases, with 5 bases between. CDR3 size: 12 residues. The CDR3 here is CASSVQNYEQYF. The CDR3 coding sequence is TGTGCCAGCAGCGTACAGAACTACGAGCAGTACTTC. Combining the CDR3 with reference TRBV9 and TRBJ2-7 gives the whole variable domain DSGVTQTPKHLITATGQRVTLRCSPRSGDLSVYWYQQSLDQGLQFLIQYYNGEERAKGNILERFSAQQFPDLHSELNLSSLELGDSALYFCASSVQNYEQYFGPGTRLTVT.

The chain uses TRBV19 and TRBJ2-5; 7 bases are shared with TRBD1. Per the germline V gene, CDR1 is LNHDA and CDR2 is SQIVND (reference sequence). Unmatched junction bases numbered 14, after V lost 6 bases and J lost 4 bases. The CDR3 extends over 16 amino acids. The CDR3 region has the DNA TGTGCCAGTAGCACCGACAGGGACCCCGAGGGAGAGACCCAGTACTTC. Translated, it gives CASSTDRDPEGETQYF.

In the case of this clone: This same CDR3 is encoded by further DNA sequences in the sample. The J gene is TRBJ1-5, the V gene TRBV6-5, with D possibly matching TRBD1 (5 bases). Germline V gene lookup returns CDR1 MNHEY and CDR2 SVGAGI. CDR3 size: 13 residues. Trimming shortened V by 2 bases and J by 7 bases, and 9 bases separated the two germline ends. CDR3 loop: CASSYGDGQPQHF. In DNA form, the CDR3 reads TGTGCCAGCAGTTACGGGGACGGACAGCCCCAGCATTTT.

The rearrangement links TRBV5-4 to TRBJ2-1, with D possibly matching TRBD2 (6 bases). This CDR3 comprises 15 residues. Germline CDR1 and CDR2: SGHNT and YYREEE (reference sequence). The V gene lost 3 bases and the J gene lost 2 bases, with 12 bases spanning the gap. The CDR3: CASSSGLAAYNEQFF. The DNA for the CDR3 is TGTGCCAGCAGCTCGGGGTTAGCGGCCTACAATGAGCAGTTCTTC.

This rearrangement joins TRBV19 to TRBJ2-7; possible D gene TRBD1, 7 bases. V gave up 4 bases and J gave up 1 base, with 14 bases separating them. CDR3 length: 15 residues. In germline, CDR1 is LNHDA, CDR2 SQIVND (reference sequence). The CDR3 region is CASSRTGDSSYEQYF. CDR3 sequence (DNA): TGTGCCAGTAGTAGAACGGGGGACAGTTCCTACGAGCAGTACTTC.

This clone appeared a single time. This chain uses TRBV28 with TRBJ1-1; no definite D call. The V end was cut by 8 bases, the J end by 4 bases, with 8 bases between. CDR1 is MDHEN, CDR2 SYDVKM, per germline. CDR3 length equals 11 residues. CDR3 residues: CASGRGTEAFF. DNA for the CDR3: TGTGCCAGCGGGCGCGGCACTGAAGCTTTCTTT.

The chain links TRBV28 to TRBJ1-2, with TRBD1 matching 7 bases. In germline, CDR1 is MDHEN, CDR2 SYDVKM. The length of the CDR3 is 14 residues. The V gene end was trimmed by 5 bases and the J gene end by 7 bases; junction bases not matched to a gene: 10. CDR3 in amino acids: CASSKLQGMFGYTF. CDR3 coding DNA: TGTGCCAGCAGTAAATTACAGGGGATGTTTGGCTACACCTTC.

This chain uses TRBV7-2 with TRBJ1-5; D remains unclear. This CDR3 has 15 amino acids. Deletions cut 0 bases from V and 0 bases from J, with 6 bases between. Germline V gene sequence: CDR1 SGHTA, CDR2 FQGNSA. The DNA of the CDR3 is TGTGCCAGCAGCTTAGCGAGGAATAGCAATCAGCCCCAGCATTTT. It is translated as CASSLARNSNQPQHF. The variable domain in full, with the rest retrieved from reference TRBV7-2 and TRBJ1-5, is GAGVSQSPSNKVTEKGKDVELRCDPISGHTALYWYRQSLGQGLEFLIYFQGNSAPDKSGLPSDRFSAERTGGSVSTLTIQRTQQEDSAVYLCASSLARNSNQPQHFGDGTRLSIL.

The gene calls are TRBV7-9 and TRBJ1-5; possible D gene TRBD1, 5 bases. CDR1 SEHNR and CDR2 FQNEAQ come from the germline V gene (reference sequence). Trimming left V 3 bases short and J 7 bases short, with 10 bases between. The CDR3 is made up of 13 amino acids. This CDR3 is CASSFEGNQPQHF. The CDR3 coding sequence is TGTGCCAGCAGCTTTGAGGGGAACCAGCCCCAGCATTTT.

V is TRBV6-1 and J is TRBJ1-5; 7 positions agree with TRBD1. CDR1 MNHNS and CDR2 SASEGT come from the germline V gene. After removal of 4 bases from V and 0 bases from J, the junction contained 9 bases not matched to a gene. This CDR3 is 17 amino acids long. CDR3: CASSGRDRRYSNQPQHF. CDR3 sequence (DNA): TGTGCCAGCAGTGGCCGGGACAGAAGATATAGCAATCAGCCCCAGCATTTT.

This clone was recorded a few times. The chain couples TRBV14 to TRBJ1-5; maybe TRBD1 (5 bases). CDR3 length: 13 amino acids. Per germline, CDR1 SGHDN and CDR2 FVKESK. V was clipped by 4 bases and J by 7 bases, with 11 bases between them. The CDR3 spells CASSPGGLQPQHF. The DNA of the CDR3 is TGTGCCAGCAGCCCCGGGGGACTCCAGCCCCAGCATTTT.

This chain links TRBV19 with TRBJ1-2; D is unresolved. The CDR3 length is 10 residues. CDR1 and CDR2 (germline): LNHDA, SQIVND (reference sequence). Trimming removed 10 bases from V and 4 bases from J, with 7 bases in between. The CDR3 coding sequence is TGTGCCACTGAAGGCTATGGCTACACCTTC. Translated, it gives CATEGYGYTF.

This clone has just one count. J is TRBJ1-6 and V is TRBV6-4, with D tentatively TRBD1 (6 bases). V was trimmed by 4 bases and J by 8 bases, leaving 9 bases between them. This CDR3 region has 13 residues. The V gene's germline CDR1 is MRHNA and CDR2 SNTAGT. DNA for the CDR3: TGTGCCAGCAGTGGAACAGGGCATTCACCCCTCCACTTT. Its translation: CASSGTGHSPLHF.

The J gene is TRBJ1-2, the V gene TRBV12-3 or TRBV12-4; 9 positions match TRBD1. The CDR3 runs 13 residues. After removal of 5 bases from V and 6 bases from J, the junction contained 4 bases not matched to a gene. CDR3 residues: CASSRTGGDGYTF. CDR3 nucleotide sequence: TGTGCCAGCAGTAGAACAGGGGGCGATGGCTACACCTTC.